Each of the 22 T cell receptor beta chains below was sequenced from the same sample in a study of blood T cell repertoires in COVID-19. Generated by immunoSEQ multiplex PCR, the TCRdb table keeps only in-frame clones and is missing some. The data hold roughly 68,000 clones, with about four fifths observed a single time. The material sequenced was PBMCs or T cells enriched from blood (not recorded which). These receptors were collected from a middle-aged woman with acute COVID-19.

The rearrangement links TRBV29-1 to TRBJ1-4; D may be TRBD1 (5 bases). The CDR3 spans 12 residues. Germline V gene lookup returns CDR1 SQVTM and CDR2 ANQGSEA. The V end lost 4 bases, the J end lost 8 bases, and 11 bases lay between the germline ends. CDR3 sequence: CSVGQNGEKLFF. CDR3 DNA: TGCAGCGTTGGACAGAACGGCGAAAAACTGTTTTTT.

The rearrangement uses TRBV10-3 and TRBJ2-7; TRBD2 aligns across 9 bases. CDR1 is ENHRY and CDR2 is SYGVKD in the germline V gene. This CDR3 is 15 amino acids long. The V segment lost 11 bases and the J segment 2 bases; nucleotides outside the gene matches: 13. The CDR3 DNA reads as TGTGCCGTCGGACTACTAAGCGGGGGGACCTACGAGCAGTACTTC. It specifies CAVGLLSGGTYEQYF.

This rearrangement joins TRBV7-6 to TRBJ2-1; 9 positions agree with TRBD2. CDR1 is SGHVS and CDR2 is FNYEAQ in the germline V gene. V lost 0 bases, J lost 8 bases, and 5 bases stayed unmatched. The CDR3 loop spans 15 amino acids. CDR3 amino acids: CASSLAQREAYEQFF. Here the CDR3 DNA reads TGTGCCAGCAGCTTAGCCCAGCGGGAGGCGTATGAGCAGTTCTTC.

The chain combines TRBV19 with TRBJ1-2, with D possibly TRBD1 on 6 matching bases. The CDR3 is 12 residues long. CDR1 is LNHDA, CDR2 SQIVND, per germline (reference sequence). V was clipped by 7 bases and J by 7 bases, with 13 bases between them. CDR3 DNA sequence: TGTGCCAGTACGGCAGGGGAGGGTGGCTACACCTTC. It translates to CASTAGEGGYTF.

This rearrangement joins TRBV18 to TRBJ2-2; 8 bases agree with TRBD2. The J segment lost 6 bases and the V segment lost 6 bases, leaving 9 bases of the junction unmatched. Germline V gene data show CDR1 as KGHSH and CDR2 as LQKENI. The CDR3 has 15 residues. For the CDR3, the DNA is TGTGCCAGCTCCCCGGGACTAGGAGACGCCGGGGAGCTGTTTTTT. Translating it yields CASSPGLGDAGELFF.

A note on this clone: Germline is not matched at one junction end, which may reflect a read error. This sequence joins TRBV27 and TRBJ1-2, with D possibly matching TRBD1 (6 bases). CDR3 size: 12 residues. In germline, CDR1 is MNHEY, CDR2 SMNVEV (reference sequence). The CDR3 coding sequence is TGTGCCAGCAGTCTATCAGGGGATGGCTACACCTTC. Its protein is CASSLSGDGYTF.

The V and J genes are TRBV15 and TRBJ2-7; D may be TRBD2 (6 bases). Germline CDR1 and CDR2: LNHNV and YYDKDF (reference sequence). CDR3 length: 13 residues. V lost 5 bases to trimming and J lost 6 bases, with 14 bases between them. The DNA for the CDR3 is TGTGCCACCAGCGACCTAACCGGGGGCGAGCAGTACTTC. Translating gives CATSDLTGGEQYF.

CDR3 coding DNA: TGCGCCAGCAGCCCAGGGGGCGCGGCCACTGAAGCTTTCTTT. It specifies CASSPGGAATEAFF. The V and J genes are TRBV5-1 and TRBJ1-1; 8 nucleotides match TRBD1. CDR1 SGHRS and CDR2 YFSETQ come from the germline V gene. Trimming removed 4 bases from V and 4 bases from J; junction bases left unmatched: 6. This CDR3 is built from 14 residues.

This chain links TRBV11-3 with TRBJ2-1, with TRBD2 matching 10 bases. In germline, CDR1 is SGHNT, CDR2 YENEEA. V shed 6 bases and J 4 bases; nucleotides not matched to a gene: 6. The CDR3 contains 15 residues. CDR3 DNA: TGTGCCAGCAGTCCCACTAGCGGGGTGTACAATGAGCAGTTCTTC. Its translation: CASSPTSGVYNEQFF.

V gene TRBV24-1 combines with J gene TRBJ1-1, with D possibly matching TRBD1 (6 bases). Germline V lookup: CDR1 KGHDR, CDR2 SFDVKD. The CDR3 covers 15 residues. The ends were cut back, 3 bases at V and 1 base at J, with 11 bases in the middle. CDR3 amino acids: CATSDVQGPNTEAFF. The CDR3 coding sequence is TGTGCCACCAGTGATGTACAGGGACCGAACACTGAAGCTTTCTTT.

V gene TRBV27 combines with J gene TRBJ1-2; D remains ambiguous. The CDR3 totals 15 residues. Germline values: CDR1 MNHEY, CDR2 SMNVEV (reference sequence). Trimming stripped 2 bases from V and 8 bases from J, with 18 bases between. The CDR3: CASSLRKGIGGGYTF. Here the CDR3 DNA reads TGTGCCAGCAGTTTAAGGAAAGGTATTGGAGGCGGCTACACCTTC.

V usage is TRBV5-5 and J usage is TRBJ2-2, with 8 bases lining up with TRBD1. This CDR3 has 16 amino acids. Germline V CDR1 and CDR2: SGHKS, YYEKEE (reference sequence). J was trimmed by 0 bases and V by 3 bases; bases with no gene match: 4. The CDR3 nucleotides are TGTGCCAGCAGCTCCCGGACAGGGACGAACACCGGGGAGCTGTTTTTT. Protein product: CASSSRTGTNTGELFF.

This chain links TRBV19 with TRBJ2-1; 9 nucleotides line up with TRBD2. There are 15 residues in the CDR3. Germline CDR1 LNHDA, CDR2 SQIVND (reference sequence). V lost 6 bases and J lost 1; bases outside the gene matches: 4. CDR3 amino acids: CASSLAGKSYNEQFF. The CDR3 nucleotides read TGTGCCAGTAGCCTAGCGGGAAAGTCCTACAATGAGCAGTTCTTC.

This chain connects TRBV2 to TRBJ2-2; the match to TRBD2 covers 8 bases. The CDR3 contains 16 residues. J gave up 8 bases and V 3 bases, and 11 bases lay outside the gene matches. The germline CDR1 and CDR2 sequences are SNHLY and FYNNEI. CDR3 residues: CASSEASGSLGGELFF. CDR3 in DNA: TGTGCCAGCAGTGAGGCGAGCGGGAGCCTCGGTGGGGAGCTGTTTTTT.

V is TRBV27 and J is TRBJ1-6; the D gene is possibly TRBD1 (6 bases). CDR3 length: 14 residues. The germline gives CDR1 MNHEY, CDR2 SMNVEV (reference sequence). The V end was cut by 5 bases, the J end by 5 bases, with 10 bases between. CDR3 region: CASSLDRHNSPLHF. CDR3 DNA: TGTGCCAGCAGTCTAGACAGGCATAATTCACCCCTCCACTTT.

The V call is TRBV3-1 (or the pseudogene TRBV3-2), the J call TRBJ1-1; D gene ambiguous. The germline V and J ends were trimmed by 1 base and 0 bases, with 12 bases remaining between them. The CDR3 runs to 16 residues. CDR1 LGHDT and CDR2 YNNKEL come from the germline V gene (reference sequence). This chain's CDR3 is CASSQASPVMNTEAFF. The CDR3 nucleotides are TGTGCCAGCAGCCAAGCTAGCCCGGTAATGAACACTGAAGCTTTCTTT.

The chain carries TRBV6-5 and TRBJ1-5, with 12 bases that match TRBD1. Germline-derived CDR1 and CDR2 are MNHEY and SVGAGI. V was clipped by 6 bases and J by 6 bases; unmatched bases: 6. This CDR3 is 15 amino acids long. The DNA of the CDR3 is TGTGCCAGCAGAAAGGGACAGGGGGCCAGTCAGCCCCAGCATTTT. Translating it yields CASRKGQGASQPQHF.

This sequence joins TRBV15 and TRBJ2-1; D perhaps matches TRBD2 (5 bases). The CDR3 is 13 residues long. CDR1 LNHNV and CDR2 YYDKDF come from the germline V gene (reference sequence). The ends were cut back, 4 bases at V and 7 bases at J, with 11 bases in the middle. CDR3 amino acids: CATSTRRGNEQFF. CDR3 nucleotide sequence: TGTGCCACCAGCACCCGGCGAGGGAATGAGCAGTTCTTC. The whole variable domain, remainder taken from reference TRBV15 and TRBJ2-1, is DAMVIQNPRYQVTQFGKPVTLSCSQTLNHNVMYWYQQKSSQAPKLLFHYYDKDFNNEADTPDNFQSRRPNTSFCFLDIRSPGLGDTAMYLCATSTRRGNEQFFGPGTRLTVL.

The chain recombines TRBV10-3 with TRBJ2-1; 7 bases agree with TRBD1. Germline CDR1 reads ENHRY; CDR2 reads SYGVKD. V was pared by 7 bases and J by 8 bases, with 5 bases of the junction left unmatched. The CDR3 runs to 12 residues. CDR3 sequence reads: CAIMQGEDEQFF. CDR3 DNA: TGTGCCATCATGCAGGGGGAAGATGAGCAGTTCTTC.

The CDR3 DNA is TGTGCCAGCAGCGTAAGCTCGTTGCCCCAAGAGACCCAGTACTTC. Its protein product is CASSVSSLPQETQYF. The rearrangement joins TRBV9 to TRBJ2-5, with unresolved D. CDR3 length equals 15 residues. Germline assignment: CDR1 SGDLS and CDR2 YYNGEE. Trimming pared 1 base from V and 1 base from J, leaving 11 bases between.

The J gene is TRBJ2-1, the V gene TRBV19; TRBD2 matches 9 bases. The V and J ends lost 4 bases and 8 bases, in that order; junction bases with no gene match: 6. CDR1 and CDR2 from the germline V gene are LNHDA and SQIVND (reference sequence). This CDR3 has 14 residues. CDR3 in amino acids: CASSRASGNHEQFF. CDR3 bases: TGTGCCAGTAGTAGGGCTAGCGGGAATCATGAGCAGTTCTTC.

This clone was observed a single time. V and J are TRBV7-9 and TRBJ1-6; D gene uncertain. CDR3 length: 14 residues. V lost 5 bases, J lost 3 bases, and 8 bases lay in between. From germline, CDR1 is SEHNR and CDR2 FQNEAQ (reference sequence). CDR3 nucleotide sequence: TGTGCCAGCAGCACAACGAACTATAATTCACCCCTCCACTTT. Its translation is CASSTTNYNSPLHF.